Reported below is one T cell receptor beta chain. TCRdb processed the reads anew with MiXCR; each CDR3 protein has one entry. The sample holds hundreds of thousands of distinct CDR3 sequences, roughly 16% seen once. This sample is drawn from a study of T cell repertoires in cytomegalovirus infection. The length of the CDR3 is 14 residues. CDR1 MDHEN and CDR2 SYDVKM come from the germline V gene. V lost 10 bases and J lost 2; bases outside the gene matches: 8. The sequencing sample was made of PBMCs. V usage is TRBV28 and J usage is TRBJ2-3; 8 bases agree with TRBD2. This receptor was identified in a human donor in good health (CMV status not recorded). Some clones in this sample may be carry-over from other donors' samples. CDR3 nucleotide sequence: TGTGCCACCAAGGCGGGGGGCTCCACAGATACGCAGTATTTT. Translated: CATKAGGSTDTQYF.